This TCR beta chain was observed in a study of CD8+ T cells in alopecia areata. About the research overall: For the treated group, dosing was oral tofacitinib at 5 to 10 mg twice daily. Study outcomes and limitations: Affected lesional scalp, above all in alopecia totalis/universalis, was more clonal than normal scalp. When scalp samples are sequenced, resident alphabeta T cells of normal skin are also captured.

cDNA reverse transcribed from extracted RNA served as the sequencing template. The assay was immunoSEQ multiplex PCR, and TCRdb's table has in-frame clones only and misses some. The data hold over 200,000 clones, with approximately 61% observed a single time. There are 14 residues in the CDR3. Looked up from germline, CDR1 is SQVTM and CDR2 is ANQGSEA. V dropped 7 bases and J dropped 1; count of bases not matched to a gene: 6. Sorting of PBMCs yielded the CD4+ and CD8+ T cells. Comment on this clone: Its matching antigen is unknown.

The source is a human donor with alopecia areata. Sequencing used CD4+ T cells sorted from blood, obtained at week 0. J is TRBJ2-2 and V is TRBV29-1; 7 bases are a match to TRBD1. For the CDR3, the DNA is TGCAGCGCTGACAGGGTCGGGAACACCGGGGAGCTGTTTTTT. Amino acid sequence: CSADRVGNTGELFF.